What follows describes a single TCR beta chain. Method: immunoSEQ multiplex PCR; TCRdb's copy keeps in-frame clones and lacks some. The data contain around 130,000 clones, 87% of them singletons. The entry originates in a study of control samples from healthy donors and cancer patients. This CDR3 is 13 amino acids long. Trimming cost V 3 bases and J 3 bases, with 9 bases left between them. Germline V gives CDR1 SGHTA, CDR2 FQGNSA. J is TRBJ2-7 and V is TRBV7-2; D uncertain. The source is a man in his thirties or forties in good health. The sample taken for sequencing was blood. The CDR3 region has the DNA TGTGCCAGCAGCTTCAGCAGCTTCTACGAGCAGTACTTC. This translates into CASSFSSFYEQYF.